These 26 T cell receptor beta chains came from one sample sequenced in a study of blood T cell repertoires in COVID-19. Measured with immunoSEQ multiplex PCR; TCRdb has only the in-frame clones, and not every one. The table lists about 140,000 clones, 85% to 90% of them singletons. The sample taken for sequencing was peripheral blood. The receptors here all came from a woman of 80 years or more with acute or convalescent COVID-19.

V usage is TRBV5-1 and J usage is TRBJ2-1; weak D call: TRBD1 (7 bases). CDR1 is SGHRS, CDR2 YFSETQ, per germline. The CDR3 sequence is 15 residues long. V gave up 6 bases and J gave up 2 bases, with 15 bases separating them. The CDR3 spells CASNGGTAAYNEQFF. Here the CDR3 DNA reads TGCGCCAGCAACGGAGGGACAGCAGCCTACAATGAGCAGTTCTTC.

This rearrangement joins TRBV5-1 to TRBJ2-2; TRBD2 might be the D (6 bases). Germline CDR1 reads SGHRS; CDR2 reads YFSETQ. Trimming shortened V by 3 bases and J by 7 bases, and 19 bases separated the two germline ends. This CDR3 has 16 residues. The CDR3 DNA reads TGCGCCAGCAGCTCGGGCTTGCGGGGTAATGTCGGGGAGCTGTTTTTT. Translation: CASSSGLRGNVGELFF.

The genes are TRBV19 and TRBJ1-1; D not certain. V was clipped by 8 bases and J by 1 base, with 11 bases between them. Germline CDR1 LNHDA, CDR2 SQIVND (reference sequence). The CDR3 has 13 residues. DNA for the CDR3: TGTGCCAGTCATTACTCTCGGAACACTGAAGCTTTCTTT. Its translation: CASHYSRNTEAFF.

The CDR3 DNA reads as TGTGCCAGTAGTCCGTCGAGGGACTATGGCTACACCTTC. Translation gives CASSPSRDYGYTF. The chain carries TRBV19 and TRBJ1-2; D unresolved. The length of the CDR3 is 13 residues. CDR1 LNHDA and CDR2 SQIVND come from the germline V gene (reference sequence). V lost 5 bases, J lost 3 bases, and 10 bases lay in between.

The chain recombines TRBV28 with TRBJ1-1; no clear D. This CDR3 region has 15 residues. Trimming left V 2 bases short and J 1 base short, with 11 bases between. CDR1 and CDR2 from the germline V gene are MDHEN and SYDVKM. CDR3 sequence: CASSLSARSNTEAFF. The CDR3 nucleotides are TGTGCCAGCAGTTTAAGCGCCAGATCGAACACTGAAGCTTTCTTT.

The rearrangement joins TRBV5-1 to TRBJ2-1, with TRBD2 matching 9 bases. J gave up 1 base and V 2 bases, and 7 bases lay outside the gene matches. There are 17 residues in the CDR3. The germline CDR1 and CDR2 sequences are SGHRS and YFSETQ. This chain's CDR3 is CASSLLASGVSYNEQFF. The CDR3, as DNA: TGCGCCAGCAGCTTACTCGCTAGCGGGGTATCCTACAATGAGCAGTTCTTC.

The chain has TRBV18 and TRBJ1-1, with D tentatively TRBD1 (5 bases). Trimming took 2 bases from V and 0 from J, leaving 13 bases between them. Germline V gene sequence: CDR1 KGHSH, CDR2 LQKENI. The CDR3 is 16 residues long. The DNA for the CDR3 is TGTGCCAGCTCACCAGACAGAACGGGCATGAACACTGAAGCTTTCTTT. This sequence encodes CASSPDRTGMNTEAFF.

The chain links TRBV5-5 to TRBJ2-7; 9 nucleotides match TRBD1. Germline V gene lookup returns CDR1 SGHKS and CDR2 YYEKEE (reference sequence). V gave up 4 bases and J gave up 5 bases; unmatched junction bases: 10. The length of the CDR3 is 15 residues. In nucleotides, the CDR3 is TGTGCCAGCAGCCACCCGGACAGGGGTAAACACGAGCAGTACTTC. Amino acids: CASSHPDRGKHEQYF.

The chain links TRBV11-1 to TRBJ1-2, with a weak D call TRBD1 (6 bases). Per germline, CDR1 SGHAT and CDR2 FQDESV (reference sequence). V lost 0 bases, J lost 8 bases, and 25 bases lay in between. The CDR3 covers 18 residues. The CDR3 DNA reads as TGTGCCAGCAGCTTAGCAACGGGACAAACAGGCTCTTTCAGCGGCTACACCTTC. Translation gives CASSLATGQTGSFSGYTF.

CDR3 sequence reads: CASTLRPGQGNNEQFF. In nucleotides, the CDR3 is TGTGCCAGCACCCTCAGGCCGGGACAGGGTAACAATGAGCAGTTCTTC. This rearrangement joins TRBV7-2 to TRBJ2-1; TRBD1 matches 9 bases. Germline V gene sequence: CDR1 SGHTA, CDR2 FQGNSA. The junction had 12 bases not matched to a gene; V was cut back by 7 bases and J by 5 bases. There are 16 residues in the CDR3.

The chain carries TRBV4-1 and TRBJ2-1; 8 bases are shared with TRBD1. This CDR3 contains 14 residues. V gave up 6 bases and J gave up 3 bases; unmatched junction bases: 4. Germline CDR1 MGHRA, CDR2 YSYEKL. CDR3 region: CASSRTGYYNEQFF. CDR3 DNA: TGCGCCAGCAGTCGGACAGGGTACTACAATGAGCAGTTCTTC.

There are a few counts of this clone. This chain connects TRBV3-1 (or the pseudogene TRBV3-2) to TRBJ2-7; D perhaps matches TRBD1 (5 bases). CDR1 is LGHDT and CDR2 is YNNKEL in the germline V gene (reference sequence). The CDR3 is 14 amino acids. Trimming cost V 4 bases and J 3 bases, with 13 bases left between them. The CDR3 DNA reads TGTGCCAGCAGCCCGAAGGGGATCTACTACGAGCAGTACTTC. Translating it yields CASSPKGIYYEQYF.

The gene calls are TRBV24-1 and TRBJ2-7; 7 bases match TRBD1. The CDR3 consists of 17 residues. Per the germline V gene, CDR1 is KGHDR and CDR2 is SFDVKD. Losses at the gene ends were 7 bases for V and 12 bases for J; bases not matched to a gene: 26. CDR3 nucleotides: TGTGCCACCAGCCCACCCCCTCAGGACAGGAATTTTGGGGTGGGGTACTTC. Protein: CATSPPPQDRNFGVGYF.

The chain has TRBV5-1 and TRBJ1-1, with 8 bases lining up with TRBD1. The germline CDR1 and CDR2 sequences are SGHRS and YFSETQ. The V gene end was trimmed by 2 bases and the J gene end by 6 bases; junction bases not matched to a gene: 12. This CDR3 is built from 16 residues. CDR3 in DNA: TGCGCCAGCAGCTTTTCCCCCGGGGACAGGCCGGCTGAAGCTTTCTTT. This codes for CASSFSPGDRPAEAFF.

This rearrangement joins TRBV18 to TRBJ1-6; 8 bases map to TRBD1. The CDR3 consists of 16 residues. CDR1 is KGHSH, CDR2 LQKENI, per germline. V lost 5 bases, J lost 5 bases, and 8 bases stayed unmatched. The CDR3 DNA follows: TGTGCCAGCTCAGCAGGGGGCGTGAGGGATAATTCACCCCTCCACTTT. Translating it yields CASSAGGVRDNSPLHF.

The chain joins TRBV3-1 (or the pseudogene TRBV3-2) to TRBJ2-2; 12 bases match TRBD2. This CDR3 has 18 residues. The germline V gene has CDR1 LGHDT and CDR2 YNNKEL (reference sequence). V trimming: 1 base; J trimming: 4 bases; junction bases outside the gene matches: 7. As DNA, the CDR3 is TGTGCCAGCAGCCAAGTTACTAGCGGGGGGCTTGGCACCGGGGAGCTGTTTTTT. Translation gives CASSQVTSGGLGTGELFF.

The rearrangement joins TRBV5-5 to TRBJ2-7, with TRBD1 matching over 9 bases. The length of the CDR3 is 15 residues. V lost 0 bases, J lost 7 bases, and 8 bases stayed unmatched. Germline CDR1 reads SGHKS; CDR2 reads YYEKEE (reference sequence). The CDR3 sequence: CASSLDRDRAREQYF. The CDR3 DNA reads as TGTGCCAGCAGCTTGGACCGGGACAGGGCGCGGGAGCAGTACTTC.

The rearrangement joins TRBV7-3 to TRBJ2-7, with D possibly TRBD1 on 5 matching bases. Germline CDR1 reads SGHTA; CDR2 reads FQGTGA. The CDR3 totals 18 residues. Trimming left V 5 bases short and J 5 bases short, with 28 bases between. The CDR3, as DNA: TGTGCCAGCAGCCCCGATAAGGGGCGATCAAAGCCCCACGACGAGCAGTACTTC. Residues: CASSPDKGRSKPHDEQYF.

The genes are TRBV28 and TRBJ2-7; TRBD2 aligns across 7 bases. Germline assignment: CDR1 MDHEN and CDR2 SYDVKM. This CDR3 comprises 15 residues. V lost 4 bases and J lost 0; bases outside the gene matches: 6. CDR3 coding DNA: TGTGCCAGCAGTTCGGCGGGGGTTAGCTCCTACGAGCAGTACTTC. Amino acid sequence: CASSSAGVSSYEQYF.

For this clone: Within the sample, other DNA sequences also encode this same CDR3. The rearrangement joins TRBV5-1 to TRBJ1-2; 11 positions match TRBD1. Per germline, CDR1 SGHRS and CDR2 YFSETQ. CDR3 size: 14 residues. J lost 4 bases, V lost 4 bases, and 3 bases had no gene match. CDR3 nucleotides: TGCGCCAGCAGCCCGGGGACAGGGGGCTATGGCTACACCTTC. This codes for CASSPGTGGYGYTF. Full variable domain (rest looked up from reference TRBV5-1 and TRBJ1-2): KAGVTQTPRYLIKTRGQQVTLSCSPISGHRSVSWYQQTPGQGLQFLFEYFSETQRNKGNFPGRFSGRQFSNSRSEMNVSTLELGDSALYLCASSPGTGGYGYTFGSGTRLTVV.

This clone is a singleton in its sample. The V gene is TRBV18, the J gene TRBJ1-1, with TRBD1 identical over 11 bases. V lost 3 bases to trimming and J lost 0 bases; unmatched junction nucleotides: 15. CDR3 size: 20 residues. Germline V lookup: CDR1 KGHSH, CDR2 LQKENI. The CDR3: CASSPRTFAGTGGMNTEAFF. For the CDR3, the DNA is TGTGCCAGCTCACCGAGAACTTTTGCCGGGACAGGGGGTATGAACACTGAAGCTTTCTTT.

The gene calls are TRBV5-1 and TRBJ1-4, with TRBD1 matching over 7 bases. The CDR3 is 15 amino acids. The germline V gene encodes CDR1 SGHRS and CDR2 YFSETQ. Trimming removed 3 bases from V and 0 bases from J; junction bases left unmatched: 2. CDR3 sequence reads: CASSWDSATNEKLFF. The CDR3 DNA is TGCGCCAGCAGCTGGGACAGTGCAACTAATGAAAAACTGTTTTTT.

The gene calls are TRBV18 and TRBJ1-2, with D uncertain. The CDR3 runs 12 residues. Looked up from germline, CDR1 is KGHSH and CDR2 is LQKENI. Trimming left V 6 bases short and J 3 bases short, with 8 bases between. In DNA, the CDR3 is TGTGCCAGCTCCCCGGGTGACTATGGCTACACCTTC. This codes for CASSPGDYGYTF.

J is TRBJ2-3 and V is TRBV30, with D perhaps matching TRBD1 (6 bases). The CDR3 covers 14 residues. Looked up from germline, CDR1 is GTSNPN and CDR2 is SVGIG (reference sequence). Trimming took 2 bases from V and 2 from J, leaving 11 bases between them. CDR3 sequence: CAWSPGVSTDTQYF. In nucleotides, the CDR3 is TGTGCCTGGAGTCCAGGGGTATCCACAGATACGCAGTATTTT. Complete variable domain (other parts from reference TRBV30 and TRBJ2-3): SQTIHQWPATLVQPVGSPLSLECTVEGTSNPNLYWYRQAAGRGLQLLFYSVGIGQISSEVPQNLSASRPQDRQFILSSKKLLLSDSGFYLCAWSPGVSTDTQYFGPGTRLTVL.

The J gene is TRBJ1-2, the V gene TRBV11-2; the D gene is possibly TRBD1 (5 bases). The CDR3 consists of 14 residues. Germline lookup yields CDR1 SGHAT and CDR2 FQNNGV. V was shortened by 4 bases and J by 2 bases, with 11 bases between the two germline ends. Written as DNA, the CDR3 is TGTGCCAGCAGCTACTCAACAGGAAACTATGGCTACACCTTC. Translation gives CASSYSTGNYGYTF. Looking up the rest from reference TRBV11-2 and TRBJ1-2 gives the full variable domain: EAGVAQSPRYKIIEKRQSVAFWCNPISGHATLYWYQQILGQGPKLLIQFQNNGVVDDSQLPKDRFSAERLKGVDSTLKIQPAKLEDSAVYLCASSYSTGNYGYTFGSGTRLTVV.

This CDR3 reads CASSFRGFSVNEKLFF. The CDR3 DNA reads TGTGCCAGCAGCTTTAGAGGGTTCAGCGTTAATGAAAAACTGTTTTTT. This chain connects TRBV9 to TRBJ1-4, with D unresolved. Germline lookup yields CDR1 SGDLS and CDR2 YYNGEE. The V and J ends lost 4 bases and 4 bases respectively, with 17 bases between them. This CDR3 is built from 16 residues.